These 8 T cell receptor beta chains originate from one sample sequenced in a study of blood T cell repertoires in COVID-19 (TCRdb year 2020). The method behind the library was the immunoSEQ multiplex PCR assay. Imported from immuneACCESS, the table was reduced by TCRdb to in-frame sequences with V and J called. These copies leave out some clones; in studies compared against another copy, an unresolved V gene accounts for under half, and the cause of the remainder is not known. The sample yields some 72,000 clones; around 90% were counted once. The ten largest clones represent under 6% of the sample. Material for sequencing was peripheral blood. Receptors originate from a man aged 50-59 years with active COVID-19.

The genes are TRBV28 and TRBJ1-6, with a tentative D call TRBD1 (5 bases). The CDR3 extends over 19 amino acids. Per germline, CDR1 MDHEN and CDR2 SYDVKM. With 5 bases removed from V and 2 bases from J, the gap between germline ends came to 22 bases. CDR3 DNA: TGTGCCAGCAGTCTGTCCTCCGGACACGCCTTTCCCTATAATTCACCCCTCCACTTT. Protein sequence: CASSLSSGHAFPYNSPLHF.

The chain uses TRBV4-2 and TRBJ2-7; no clear D gene. Trimming removed 0 bases from V and 0 bases from J, with 9 bases in between. Germline V gives CDR1 LGHNA, CDR2 YNFKEQ. The CDR3 runs 15 residues. The CDR3 region is CASSQDRRVSYEQYF. CDR3 sequence (DNA): TGTGCCAGCAGCCAAGACCGTCGGGTCTCCTACGAGCAGTACTTC.

This clone turned up a few times. The chain employs TRBV4-2 and TRBJ1-6; no clear D gene. V gave up 5 bases and J gave up 9 bases, with 20 bases separating them. The CDR3 sequence is 16 residues long. Germline CDR1 and CDR2: LGHNA and YNFKEQ. The CDR3 DNA reads as TGTGCCAGCAGCGCAACTCCTGGCAGCGGGGTTTCACCCCTCCACTTT. Its translation: CASSATPGSGVSPLHF.

The chain couples TRBV5-1 to TRBJ2-1; 7 nucleotides agree with TRBD2. The CDR3 sequence is 16 residues long. Trimming removed 0 bases from V and 2 bases from J; junction bases left unmatched: 5. The germline CDR1 and CDR2 sequences are SGHRS and YFSETQ. The CDR3: CASSLAVGGAYNEQFF. As DNA, the CDR3 is TGCGCCAGCAGCTTGGCCGTGGGAGGGGCCTACAATGAGCAGTTCTTC.

The CDR3 is CASTTSNYGYTF. For the CDR3, the DNA is TGTGCCAGCACCACTTCTAACTATGGCTACACCTTC. The chain has TRBV6-5 and TRBJ1-2, with D unclear. The germline V gene has CDR1 MNHEY and CDR2 SVGAGI. CDR3 length: 12 amino acids. V was pared by 7 bases and J by 0 bases, with 6 bases between.

The rearrangement joins TRBV6-5 to TRBJ1-1, with a possible D match to TRBD1 (5 bases). Germline-derived CDR1 and CDR2 are MNHEY and SVGAGI. The V and J ends lost 3 bases and 1 base respectively, with 6 bases between them. There are 13 residues in the CDR3. Written as DNA, the CDR3 is TGTGCCAGCAGTTATACAGGGAACACTGAAGCTTTCTTT. Protein product: CASSYTGNTEAFF.

In DNA, the CDR3 is TGTGCCAGCAGCCTACCGGGAATAGAGCAGTTCTTC. This encodes CASSLPGIEQFF. The chain links TRBV28 to TRBJ2-1; a possible D gene is TRBD2 (5 bases). Deletions cut 6 bases from V and 10 bases from J, with 13 bases between. The CDR3 extends over 12 amino acids. The V gene's germline CDR1 is MDHEN and CDR2 SYDVKM.

This rearrangement joins TRBV5-8 to TRBJ1-5; unclear D gene. Germline V gene data show CDR1 as SGHTS and CDR2 as YDEGEE. The CDR3 is made up of 13 amino acids. V was trimmed by 4 bases and J by 6 bases, leaving 11 bases between them. CDR3 sequence reads: CASSPGRVQPQHF. The CDR3 bases are TGTGCCAGCAGCCCCGGGAGGGTTCAGCCCCAGCATTTT.